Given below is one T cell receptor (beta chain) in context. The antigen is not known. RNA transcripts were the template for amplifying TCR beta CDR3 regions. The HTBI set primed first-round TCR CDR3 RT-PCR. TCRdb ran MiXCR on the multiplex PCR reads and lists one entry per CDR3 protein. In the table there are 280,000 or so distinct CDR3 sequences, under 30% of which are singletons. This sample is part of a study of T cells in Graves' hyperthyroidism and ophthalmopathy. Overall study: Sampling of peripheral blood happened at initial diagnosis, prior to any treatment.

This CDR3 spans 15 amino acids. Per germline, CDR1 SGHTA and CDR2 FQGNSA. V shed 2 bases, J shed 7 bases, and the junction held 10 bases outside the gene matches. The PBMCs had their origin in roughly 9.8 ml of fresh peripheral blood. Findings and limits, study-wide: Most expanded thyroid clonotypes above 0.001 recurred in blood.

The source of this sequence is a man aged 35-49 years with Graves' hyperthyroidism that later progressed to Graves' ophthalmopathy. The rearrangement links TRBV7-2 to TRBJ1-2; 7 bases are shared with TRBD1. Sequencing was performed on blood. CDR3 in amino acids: CASSLKGTDSFGYTF. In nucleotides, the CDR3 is TGTGCCAGCAGCTTAAAAGGGACAGATTCGTTTGGCTACACCTTC.